This paragraph covers one T cell receptor beta chain sequence. Methods used by the authors: Amplifying reference gene primers gave estimates of nucleated cell counts. Only in-frame clones appear in the TCRdb table, and some are missing; sequencing was by immunoSEQ multiplex PCR. V, J and clone size derive from that table, while D and trimming were established from the DNA sequence. The sample gives 88,000 or so clones, roughly 77% of which show up once; 24% is in the top ten. The entry originates in a study of blood T cell repertoires in COVID-19. The sequenced material came from peripheral blood. The clonotype comes from a human donor in a cohort sampled during active COVID-19.

The CDR3 loop reads CASSLLARDYNEQFF. The CDR3 nucleotides are TGTGCCAGTAGCCTTCTAGCGAGGGACTACAATGAGCAGTTCTTC. The chain links TRBV19 to TRBJ2-1, with D maybe TRBD2 (6 bases). The V end was cut by 6 bases, the J end by 3 bases, with 15 bases between. The CDR3 sequence is 15 residues long. Germline loops: CDR1 LNHDA, CDR2 SQIVND (reference sequence).